This T cell receptor (beta chain) was sequenced in a study of T-cell reconstitution after alpha-beta-depleted transplantation in children. Study-wide findings and caveats: For some patients, TCRbeta diversity was high at day 60 because of recipient T cells and thymic progenitors that survived. Fresh T-cell production supplied most of the T-cell counts and diversity seen one year after transplant. Expanded clones from the graft, numbering several hundred, reportedly supplied alpha-beta T cells about two months after transplant.

The CDR3 contains 14 residues. Between the trimmed V and J ends, which lost 7 bases and 7 bases, there was a span of 20 bases. Germline CDR1 is SQVTM and CDR2 is ANQGSEA. The table lists this clonotype with many counts. Antigen unknown. Using unique molecular identifiers, the investigators prepared the TCRbeta library. MiXCR, run by TCRdb on the PCR reads, gives a single entry per CDR3 protein. The table has approximately 97,000 distinct CDR3 sequences, about 8% seen once. The origin of this receptor is a boy under 10 years old with acute lymphoblastic leukemia, due to receive a stem cell transplant. The V call is TRBV29-1, the J call TRBJ1-3; D might be TRBD1 (5 bases). Source: PBMCs, taken before TCRalphabeta/CD19-depleted stem cell transplant. CDR3 bases: TGCAGCGCCGGGGGACCGGGCGCCAGGAACACCATATATTTT. Translation: CSAGGPGARNTIYF.